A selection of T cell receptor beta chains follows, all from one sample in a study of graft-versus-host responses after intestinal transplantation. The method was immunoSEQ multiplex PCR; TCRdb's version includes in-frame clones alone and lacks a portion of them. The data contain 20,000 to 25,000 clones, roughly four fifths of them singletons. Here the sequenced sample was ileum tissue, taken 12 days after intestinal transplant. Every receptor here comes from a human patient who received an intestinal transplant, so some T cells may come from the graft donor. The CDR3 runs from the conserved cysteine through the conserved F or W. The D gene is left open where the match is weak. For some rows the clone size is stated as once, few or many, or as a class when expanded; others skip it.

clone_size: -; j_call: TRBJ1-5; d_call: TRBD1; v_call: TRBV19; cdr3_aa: CASTLTGMPQPQHF; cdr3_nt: TGTGCCAGTACCCTGACAGGGATGCCTCAGCCCCAGCATTTT
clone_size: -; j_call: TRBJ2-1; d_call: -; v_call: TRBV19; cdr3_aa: CASRRGHGSSYNEQFF; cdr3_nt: TGTGCCAGCCGGCGAGGTCATGGGAGCTCCTACAATGAGCAGTTCTTC
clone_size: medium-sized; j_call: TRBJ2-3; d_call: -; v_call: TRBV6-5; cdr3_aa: CASGARADTQYF; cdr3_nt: TGTGCCAGCGGGGCCCGGGCAGATACGCAGTATTTT
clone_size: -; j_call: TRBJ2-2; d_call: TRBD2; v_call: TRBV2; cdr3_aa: CASTLSGGAGTGELFF; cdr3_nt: TGTGCCAGCACCCTTAGCGGGGGGGCCGGCACCGGGGAGCTGTTTTTT
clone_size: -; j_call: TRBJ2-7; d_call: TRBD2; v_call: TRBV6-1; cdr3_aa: CASSEAPGGGRYEQYF; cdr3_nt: TGTGCCAGCAGTGAAGCCCCGGGGGGCGGGAGGTACGAGCAGTACTTC
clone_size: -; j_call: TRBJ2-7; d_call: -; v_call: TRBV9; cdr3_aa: CASSGGPVSPYEQYF; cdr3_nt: TGTGCCAGCAGCGGAGGCCCGGTTTCGCCCTACGAGCAGTACTTC
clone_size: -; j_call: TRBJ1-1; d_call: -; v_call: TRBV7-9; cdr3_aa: CASSPQGSTEAFF; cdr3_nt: TGTGCCAGCAGCCCACAGGGAAGCACTGAAGCTTTCTTT
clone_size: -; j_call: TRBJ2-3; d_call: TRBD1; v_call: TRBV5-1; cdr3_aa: CASSSDRGDSDTQYF; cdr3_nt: TGCGCCAGCAGCTCGGACAGGGGGGATTCGGATACGCAGTATTTT
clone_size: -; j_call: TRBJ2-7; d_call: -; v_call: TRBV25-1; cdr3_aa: CASSDSTYEQYF; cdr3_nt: TGTGCCAGCAGTGACAGTACCTACGAGCAGTACTTC
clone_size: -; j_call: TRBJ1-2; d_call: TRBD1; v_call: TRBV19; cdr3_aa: CASDNTGTGDRGYTF; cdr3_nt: TGTGCCAGTGATAATACCGGGACAGGGGATCGGGGCTACACCTTC
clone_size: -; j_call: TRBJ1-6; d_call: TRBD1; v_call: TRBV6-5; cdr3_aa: CASSYRTGGGNSPLHF; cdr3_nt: TGTGCCAGCAGTTACCGAACAGGGGGAGGTAATTCACCCCTCCACTTT
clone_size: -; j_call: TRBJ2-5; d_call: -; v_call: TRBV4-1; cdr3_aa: CASSQRRDTHQETQYF; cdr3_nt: TGCGCCAGCAGCCAACGCCGGGACACCCATCAAGAGACCCAGTACTTC
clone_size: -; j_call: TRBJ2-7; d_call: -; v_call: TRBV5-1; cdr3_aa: CASSLPGSSYEQYF; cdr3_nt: TGCGCCAGCAGCCTCCCGGGAAGCTCCTACGAGCAGTACTTC
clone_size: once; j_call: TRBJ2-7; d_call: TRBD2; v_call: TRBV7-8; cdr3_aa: CASSPQAGLPYYEQYF; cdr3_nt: TGTGCCAGCAGCCCGCAAGCGGGACTACCATACTACGAGCAGTACTTC
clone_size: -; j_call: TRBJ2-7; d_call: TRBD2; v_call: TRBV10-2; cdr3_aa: CASRPGLAGDTYEQYF; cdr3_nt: TGCGCCAGCAGGCCGGGACTAGCGGGGGATACATACGAGCAGTACTTC
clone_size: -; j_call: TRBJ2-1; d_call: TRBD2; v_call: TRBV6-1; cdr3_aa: CASRRLAGGYNEQFF; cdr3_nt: TGTGCCAGCAGGAGACTAGCGGGGGGGTACAATGAGCAGTTCTTC
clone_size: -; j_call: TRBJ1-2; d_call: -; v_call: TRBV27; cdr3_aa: CASSWGGRANYGYTF; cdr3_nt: TGTGCCAGCAGTTGGGGGGGCAGAGCTAACTATGGCTACACCTTC
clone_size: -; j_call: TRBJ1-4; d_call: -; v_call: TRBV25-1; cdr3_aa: CASSESHRLNEKLFF; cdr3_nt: TGTGCCAGCAGTGAATCCCACAGGCTGAATGAAAAACTGTTTTTT
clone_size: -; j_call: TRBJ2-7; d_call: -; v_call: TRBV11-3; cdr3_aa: CASSLVPPREQYF; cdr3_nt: TGTGCCAGCAGCTTAGTACCCCCCCGGGAGCAGTACTTC
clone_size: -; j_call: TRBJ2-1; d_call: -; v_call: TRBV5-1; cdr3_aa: CASSLKNSDDEQFF; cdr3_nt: TGCGCCAGCAGCTTGAAGAATAGCGACGATGAGCAGTTCTTC
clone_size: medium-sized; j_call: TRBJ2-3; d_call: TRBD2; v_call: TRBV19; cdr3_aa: CASSRTSGRTDTQYF; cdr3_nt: TGTGCCAGTAGCCGGACTAGCGGTCGCACAGATACGCAGTATTTT
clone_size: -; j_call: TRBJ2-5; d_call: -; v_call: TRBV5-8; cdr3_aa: CASSFWLATYQETQYF; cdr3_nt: TGTGCCAGCAGCTTCTGGCTAGCGACGTACCAAGAGACCCAGTACTTC
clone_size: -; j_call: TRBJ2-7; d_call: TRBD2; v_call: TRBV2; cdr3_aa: CASSTGTSGKRGEQYF; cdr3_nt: TGTGCCAGCAGTACTGGGACTAGCGGGAAGAGGGGCGAGCAGTACTTC
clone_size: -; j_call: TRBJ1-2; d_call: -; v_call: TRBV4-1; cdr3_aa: CASSQVGSLYGYTF; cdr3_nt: TGCGCCAGCAGCCAAGTGGGCAGCCTCTATGGCTACACCTTC
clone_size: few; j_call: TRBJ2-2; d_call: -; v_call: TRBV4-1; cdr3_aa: CASRTGTGELFF; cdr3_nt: TGCGCCAGCCGAACGGGCACCGGGGAGCTGTTTTTT
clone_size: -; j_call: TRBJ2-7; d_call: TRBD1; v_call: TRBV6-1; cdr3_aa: CASTSSWDSTYEQYF; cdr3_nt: TGTGCCAGCACTTCCTCATGGGACAGCACCTACGAGCAGTACTTC
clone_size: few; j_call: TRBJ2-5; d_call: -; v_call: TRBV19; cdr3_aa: CASTQTAKGETQYF; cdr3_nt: TGTGCCAGTACCCAAACCGCAAAGGGGGAGACCCAGTACTTC
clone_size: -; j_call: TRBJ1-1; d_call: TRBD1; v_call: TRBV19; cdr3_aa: CASSLGQGDTEAFF; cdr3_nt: TGTGCCAGTAGCCTGGGACAGGGGGACACTGAAGCTTTCTTT
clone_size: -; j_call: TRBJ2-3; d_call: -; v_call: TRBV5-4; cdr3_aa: CASSPPGLASSTDTQYF; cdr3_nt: TGTGCCAGCAGCCCCCCCGGGTTGGCCTCTAGCACAGATACGCAGTATTTT
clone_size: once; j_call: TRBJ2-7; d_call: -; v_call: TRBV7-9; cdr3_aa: CASSLAGVSYEQYF; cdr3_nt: TGTGCCAGCAGCTTAGCAGGGGTTAGCTACGAGCAGTACTTC
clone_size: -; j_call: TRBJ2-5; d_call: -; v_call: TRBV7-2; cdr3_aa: CASSPPGETQYF; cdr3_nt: TGTGCCAGCAGCCCCCCGGGGGAGACCCAGTACTTC
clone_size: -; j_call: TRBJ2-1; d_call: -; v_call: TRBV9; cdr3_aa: CASSGGTGDYNEQFF; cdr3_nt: TGTGCCAGCAGCGGTGGGACTGGGGACTACAATGAGCAGTTCTTC
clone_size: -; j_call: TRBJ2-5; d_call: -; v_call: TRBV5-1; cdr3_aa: CASSLQGGETQYF; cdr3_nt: TGCGCCAGCAGCTTACAGGGAGGGGAGACCCAGTACTTC
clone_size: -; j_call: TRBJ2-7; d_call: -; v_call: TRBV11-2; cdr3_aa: CASSLTQGIREQYF; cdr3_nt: TGTGCCAGCAGCTTGACCCAGGGGATTCGCGAGCAGTACTTC
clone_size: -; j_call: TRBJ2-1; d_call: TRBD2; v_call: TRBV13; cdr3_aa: CASSQGGLALNSYNEQFF; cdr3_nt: TGTGCCAGCAGCCAAGGGGGACTAGCCCTAAACTCCTACAATGAGCAGTTCTTC
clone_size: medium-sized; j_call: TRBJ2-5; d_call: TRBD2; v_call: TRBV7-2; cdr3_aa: CASSSGTSLQETQYF; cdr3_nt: TGTGCCAGCAGCTCCGGGACTAGCCTCCAAGAGACCCAGTACTTC
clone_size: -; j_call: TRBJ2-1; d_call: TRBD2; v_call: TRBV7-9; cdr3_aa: CASSLDGGVLDEQFF; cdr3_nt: TGTGCCAGCAGCTTAGACGGGGGGGTCTTGGATGAGCAGTTCTTC
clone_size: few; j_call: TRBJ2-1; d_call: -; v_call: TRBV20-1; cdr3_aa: CSPPYEQFF; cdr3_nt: TGCAGTCCCCCGTATGAGCAGTTCTTC
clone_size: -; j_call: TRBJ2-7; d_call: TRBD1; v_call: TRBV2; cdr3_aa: CASSGDRGPYEQYF; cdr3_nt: TGTGCCAGCAGTGGGGACAGGGGACCGTACGAGCAGTACTTC
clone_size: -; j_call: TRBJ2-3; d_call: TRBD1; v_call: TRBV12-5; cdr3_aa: CASGSGGTGGGDTQYF; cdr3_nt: TGTGCTAGTGGTTCCGGAGGGACAGGGGGAGGAGATACGCAGTATTTT
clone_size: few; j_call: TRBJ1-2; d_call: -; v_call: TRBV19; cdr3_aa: CASTPSPGKWGYTF; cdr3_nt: TGTGCCAGTACCCCCTCGCCAGGGAAGTGGGGCTACACCTTC
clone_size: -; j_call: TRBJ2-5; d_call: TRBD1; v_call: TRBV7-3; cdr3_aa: CASSFLPGQGETQYF; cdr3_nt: TGTGCCAGCAGTTTTTTACCGGGACAGGGAGAGACCCAGTACTTC
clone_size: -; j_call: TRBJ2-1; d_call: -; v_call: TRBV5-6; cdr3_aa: CASSLVSRDKYNEQFF; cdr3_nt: TGTGCCAGCAGCTTGGTGTCTCGGGATAAATACAATGAGCAGTTCTTC
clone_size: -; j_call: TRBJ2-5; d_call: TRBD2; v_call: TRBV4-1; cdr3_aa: CASSPTSGPEAQYF; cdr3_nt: TGCGCCAGCAGCCCAACTAGCGGGCCGGAGGCCCAGTACTTC
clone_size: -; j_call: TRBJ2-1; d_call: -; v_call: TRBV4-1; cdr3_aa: CASSQEWGPGGQFF; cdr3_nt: TGCGCCAGCAGCCAAGAGTGGGGGCCGGGTGGGCAGTTCTTC
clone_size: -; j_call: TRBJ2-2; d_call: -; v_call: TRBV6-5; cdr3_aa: CASSYSERGELFF; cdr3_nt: TGTGCCAGCAGTTACTCAGAGCGCGGGGAGCTGTTTTTT
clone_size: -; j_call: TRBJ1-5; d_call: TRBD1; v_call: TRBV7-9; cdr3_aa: CASSRGQEGRPQHF; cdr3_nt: TGTGCCAGCAGCCGGGGACAGGAGGGTCGGCCCCAGCATTTT
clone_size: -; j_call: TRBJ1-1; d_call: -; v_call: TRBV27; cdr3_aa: CASSFFLNTEAFF; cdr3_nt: TGTGCCAGCAGTTTCTTCCTGAACACTGAAGCTTTCTTT
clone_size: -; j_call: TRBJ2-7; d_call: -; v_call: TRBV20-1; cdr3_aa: CSAGAPYEQYF; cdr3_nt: TGCAGTGCGGGAGCCCCCTACGAGCAGTACTTC
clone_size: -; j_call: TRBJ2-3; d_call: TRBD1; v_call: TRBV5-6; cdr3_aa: CASSLHRGPTDTQYF; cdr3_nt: TGTGCCAGCAGCCTCCACAGGGGACCCACAGATACGCAGTATTTT
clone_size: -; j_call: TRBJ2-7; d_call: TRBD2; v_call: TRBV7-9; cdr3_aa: CASSLPRAGDPSYEQYF; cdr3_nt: TGTGCCAGCAGCTTACCCCGGGCGGGAGACCCATCCTACGAGCAGTACTTC
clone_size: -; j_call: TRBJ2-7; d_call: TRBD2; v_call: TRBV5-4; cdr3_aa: CASSPSGGAYEQYF; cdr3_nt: TGTGCCAGCAGCCCTAGCGGGGGGGCCTACGAGCAGTACTTC
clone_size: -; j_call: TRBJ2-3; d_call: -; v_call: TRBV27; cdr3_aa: CASSLLLTDTQYF; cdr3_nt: TGTGCCAGCAGTTTATTACTCACAGATACGCAGTATTTT
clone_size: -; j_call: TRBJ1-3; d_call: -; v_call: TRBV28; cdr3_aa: CASRALVSGNTIYF; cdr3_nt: TGTGCCAGCAGGGCACTAGTCTCTGGAAACACCATATATTTT
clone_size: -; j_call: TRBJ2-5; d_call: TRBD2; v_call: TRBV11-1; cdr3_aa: CASSLGGTSGGGGKETQYF; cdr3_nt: TGTGCCAGCAGCCTAGGGGGGACTAGCGGGGGTGGAGGAAAAGAGACCCAGTACTTC
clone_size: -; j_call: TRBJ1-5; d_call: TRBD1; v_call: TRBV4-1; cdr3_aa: CASSQDRGTGVQPQHF; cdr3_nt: TGCGCCAGCAGCCAAGATCGTGGGACAGGGGTTCAGCCCCAGCATTTT
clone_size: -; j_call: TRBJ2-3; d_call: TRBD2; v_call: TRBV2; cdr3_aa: CASSESGGTDTQYF; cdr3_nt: TGTGCCAGCAGTGAAAGCGGGGGCACAGATACGCAGTATTTT
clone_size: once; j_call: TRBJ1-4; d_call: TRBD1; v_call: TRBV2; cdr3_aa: CASSEAGTGGEKLFF; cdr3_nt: TGTGCCAGCAGTGAAGCGGGAACAGGGGGGGAAAAACTGTTTTTT
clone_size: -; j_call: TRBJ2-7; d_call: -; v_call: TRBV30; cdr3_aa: CAWNYNSYSYEQYF; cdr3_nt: TGTGCCTGGAATTATAACAGCTACTCCTACGAGCAGTACTTC
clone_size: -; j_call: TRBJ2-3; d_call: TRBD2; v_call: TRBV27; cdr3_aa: CASSLSVAGAPDTQYF; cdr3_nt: TGTGCCAGCAGTTTATCGGTAGCGGGGGCCCCCGATACGCAGTATTTT